The 7 T cell receptor beta chains given below trace back to one sample, sequenced in a study of T-cell reconstitution after alpha-beta-depleted transplantation in children. Molecular barcoding with unique molecular identifiers was used for the TCRbeta library. TCRdb reprocessed the PCR reads via MiXCR and lists one record per CDR3 protein. Of around 410,000 distinct CDR3 sequences in the sample, 11% were seen once. The sample in question was PBMCs from the stem cell graft donor, obtained from the stem cell graft. The receptors were sampled from a human donor who donated a stem cell graft to a child with acute myeloid leukemia.

At least ten counts were recorded for this clonotype. The chain carries TRBV9 and TRBJ2-7; D remains ambiguous. CDR3 length: 13 amino acids. Germline V gene lookup returns CDR1 SGDLS and CDR2 YYNGEE. V lost 0 bases and J lost 6, with 10 bases in between. The CDR3 here is CASSVEARSEQYF. Here the CDR3 DNA reads TGTGCCAGCAGCGTAGAGGCTAGATCCGAGCAGTACTTC.

There are a few counts of this clonotype. The gene calls are TRBV3-1 and TRBJ2-7, with a weak D call TRBD2 (5 bases). CDR1 LGHDT and CDR2 YNNKEL come from the germline V gene (reference sequence). The CDR3 is 16 residues long. Trimming stripped 1 base from V and 2 bases from J, with 15 bases between. The CDR3 region is CASSQASGKPTYEQYV. The CDR3 DNA reads TGTGCCAGCAGCCAAGCATCGGGGAAACCTACCTACGAGCAGTACGTC.

This clonotype was detected a few times. The chain recombines TRBV5-1 with TRBJ2-1; the D call may be TRBD1 or TRBD2 (5 bases each). Trimming stripped 4 bases from V and 8 bases from J, with 22 bases between. The CDR3 runs to 16 residues. Germline CDR1 is SGHRS and CDR2 is YFSETQ. In DNA form, the CDR3 reads TGCGCCAGCAGCCGCATCGCACCGGGACCTGTGGATGAGCAGTTCTTC. Protein product: CASSRIAPGPVDEQFF.

The CDR3 loop reads CSVDAGLHTDTQYF. In DNA form, the CDR3 reads TGCAGCGTTGACGCTGGGCTACACACAGATACGCAGTATTTT. The chain combines TRBV29-1 with TRBJ2-3; unclear D gene. The CDR3 extends over 14 amino acids. With 3 bases removed from V and 2 bases from J, the gap between germline ends came to 12 bases. Germline CDR1 is SQVTM and CDR2 is ANQGSEA.

This clonotype was seen at least ten times. V is TRBV5-5 and J is TRBJ2-5; weak D call: TRBD2 (6 bases). V lost 2 bases and J 3 bases, leaving 8 bases between the germline ends. This CDR3 region has 13 residues. Germline assignment: CDR1 SGHKS and CDR2 YYEKEE (reference sequence). This chain's CDR3 is CASSFAGKETQYF. The DNA of the CDR3 is TGTGCCAGCAGCTTTGCGGGGAAAGAGACCCAGTACTTC.

This clonotype has just a few counts. This chain uses TRBV7-8 with TRBJ1-4; D call uncertain. This CDR3 has 14 amino acids. Germline V gene lookup returns CDR1 SGHVS and CDR2 FQNEAQ. V lost 3 bases, J lost 7 bases, and 12 bases lay in between. CDR3 loop: CASSLKSFGEKLFF. DNA of the CDR3: TGTGCCAGCAGCTTGAAAAGTTTTGGTGAAAAACTGTTTTTT.

In this sample, this clonotype turned up a few times. V and J are TRBV4-3 and TRBJ2-2, with no clear D. The germline V and J ends were trimmed by 3 bases and 6 bases, with 20 bases remaining between them. The length of the CDR3 is 17 residues. CDR1 is LGHNA, CDR2 YSLEER, per germline. Here the CDR3 DNA reads TGCGCCAGCAGCCAGGGTCTGATGGAGCACTCACCCGGGGAGCTGTTTTTT. Residues: CASSQGLMEHSPGELFF.